These T cell receptor beta chains were read from a single sample in a study of T cell changes during pregnancy in multiple sclerosis. The data were produced by immunoSEQ multiplex PCR, yet TCRdb's version contains in-frame clones alone and is incomplete. The data hold 65,000 to 95,000 clones, with 89% observed a single time. The sequences come from peripheral blood, collected before pregnancy. Receptor source: a female donor with multiple sclerosis, enrolled in a pregnancy study. Each CDR3 is given without its conserved first and last residue. The D gene is left open where the match is weak.

J gene: TRBJ2-5; V gene: TRBV18; D gene: TRBD1; CDR3 protein: ASSLPGQGHETQY
J gene: TRBJ1-2; V gene: TRBV14; D gene: .; CDR3 protein: ASSATFYGYT
J gene: TRBJ2-1; V gene: TRBV6-6; D gene: TRBD2; CDR3 protein: ASSPSRTSGGNEQF
J gene: TRBJ2-7; V gene: TRBV5-1; D gene: TRBD1; CDR3 protein: ASSLLPGQVIYEQY
J gene: TRBJ2-1; V gene: TRBV5-1; D gene: TRBD1; CDR3 protein: ASSRRAGTGTYNEQF
J gene: TRBJ1-1; V gene: TRBV2; D gene: .; CDR3 protein: ASSLGQHTEAF
J gene: TRBJ2-6; V gene: TRBV13; D gene: .; CDR3 protein: ASSLGLGTLKGANVLT
J gene: TRBJ1-3; V gene: TRBV28; D gene: .; CDR3 protein: ASSLRARGAGSGNTIY
J gene: TRBJ2-1; V gene: TRBV30; D gene: TRBD2; CDR3 protein: AWSVTSGGYGQF
J gene: TRBJ2-3; V gene: TRBV5-1; D gene: TRBD2; CDR3 protein: ASSSAGGPDTQY
J gene: TRBJ2-1; V gene: TRBV9; D gene: TRBD1; CDR3 protein: ASSATGEISYNEQF
J gene: TRBJ1-6; V gene: TRBV5-5; D gene: TRBD1; CDR3 protein: ASSLGTGSPLH
J gene: TRBJ2-1; V gene: TRBV11-2; D gene: TRBD2; CDR3 protein: ASSPTSGGYNEQF
J gene: TRBJ1-2; V gene: TRBV7-8; D gene: TRBD1; CDR3 protein: ASTPRGQGASYGYT
J gene: TRBJ2-3; V gene: TRBV5-1; D gene: .; CDR3 protein: ASSLADTQY
J gene: TRBJ1-5; V gene: TRBV18; D gene: TRBD1; CDR3 protein: ASSPGQGGDQPQH
J gene: TRBJ1-1; V gene: TRBV6-4; D gene: .; CDR3 protein: ANFDSMNTEAF
J gene: TRBJ1-1; V gene: TRBV5-1; D gene: TRBD1; CDR3 protein: ASSWDRMNTEAF
J gene: TRBJ1-5; V gene: TRBV7-2; D gene: TRBD1; CDR3 protein: ASSSQRQGPGNQPQH
J gene: TRBJ1-1; V gene: TRBV19; D gene: .; CDR3 protein: ASSGQSLTEAF
J gene: TRBJ2-2; V gene: TRBV30; D gene: TRBD1; CDR3 protein: AWSLEGATGELF
J gene: TRBJ1-6; V gene: TRBV7-3; D gene: .; CDR3 protein: ASSLGDRRSPLH
J gene: TRBJ1-2; V gene: TRBV6-7; D gene: .; CDR3 protein: ASIPRGYWVLINYGYT
J gene: TRBJ1-6; V gene: TRBV18; D gene: TRBD1; CDR3 protein: ASSPRAGGVEQSPLH
J gene: TRBJ2-2; V gene: TRBV27; D gene: TRBD2; CDR3 protein: ASSLSALAGTSTGELF
J gene: TRBJ2-3; V gene: TRBV18; D gene: .; CDR3 protein: ASSPGLPGTDTQY
J gene: TRBJ2-3; V gene: TRBV6-1; D gene: .; CDR3 protein: ASSEAGEVDTQY
J gene: TRBJ2-5; V gene: TRBV28; D gene: .; CDR3 protein: ASIERRRNQETQY
J gene: TRBJ2-1; V gene: TRBV7-4; D gene: TRBD2; CDR3 protein: ASSARDRLAGGLRVEQF
J gene: TRBJ1-2; V gene: TRBV5-1; D gene: .; CDR3 protein: ASSLGLLLGGYT
J gene: TRBJ1-2; V gene: TRBV6-6; D gene: .; CDR3 protein: ASGQLYGYT
J gene: TRBJ1-1; V gene: TRBV11-2; D gene: .; CDR3 protein: ASSFPYTEAF
J gene: TRBJ2-2; V gene: TRBV6-1; D gene: TRBD2; CDR3 protein: ASSESIGGMNTGELF
J gene: TRBJ1-1; V gene: TRBV10-3; D gene: .; CDR3 protein: AIRFGGATEAF
J gene: TRBJ1-2; V gene: TRBV29-1; D gene: .; CDR3 protein: SAASGPGYGYT
J gene: TRBJ1-6; V gene: TRBV7-9; D gene: .; CDR3 protein: ASSPSLSSYNSPLH
J gene: TRBJ1-1; V gene: TRBV19; D gene: .; CDR3 protein: ASSITRVATEAF
J gene: TRBJ1-4; V gene: TRBV25-1; D gene: TRBD1; CDR3 protein: VLGGTGREKLF
J gene: TRBJ2-2; V gene: TRBV5-4; D gene: .; CDR3 protein: ASSFTGKATGELF
J gene: TRBJ2-7; V gene: TRBV28; D gene: TRBD1; CDR3 protein: ASSLRGQVLQQY
J gene: TRBJ2-1; V gene: TRBV5-1; D gene: TRBD1; CDR3 protein: ASSLGQGAGQF
J gene: TRBJ2-7; V gene: TRBV6-5; D gene: .; CDR3 protein: ASKTGPSYEQY
J gene: TRBJ2-7; V gene: TRBV7-2; D gene: .; CDR3 protein: ASTIIGGGTYEQY
J gene: TRBJ2-6; V gene: TRBV11-2; D gene: TRBD1; CDR3 protein: ASRPTGHSGANVLT
J gene: TRBJ2-7; V gene: TRBV6-5; D gene: .; CDR3 protein: ASSYNGGTYEQY
J gene: TRBJ2-1; V gene: TRBV10-2; D gene: TRBD2; CDR3 protein: ASSLRGEYNEQF
J gene: TRBJ2-4; V gene: TRBV29-1; D gene: .; CDR3 protein: SVGAPGDIQY
J gene: TRBJ2-7; V gene: TRBV9; D gene: .; CDR3 protein: ASSVGGGQTYEQY
J gene: TRBJ2-7; V gene: TRBV9; D gene: .; CDR3 protein: ASSVVGPGNIYEQY
J gene: TRBJ1-6; V gene: TRBV10-3; D gene: .; CDR3 protein: AISELGNNSPLH
J gene: TRBJ2-1; V gene: TRBV27; D gene: TRBD2; CDR3 protein: ASSPWTSGGAPNEQF